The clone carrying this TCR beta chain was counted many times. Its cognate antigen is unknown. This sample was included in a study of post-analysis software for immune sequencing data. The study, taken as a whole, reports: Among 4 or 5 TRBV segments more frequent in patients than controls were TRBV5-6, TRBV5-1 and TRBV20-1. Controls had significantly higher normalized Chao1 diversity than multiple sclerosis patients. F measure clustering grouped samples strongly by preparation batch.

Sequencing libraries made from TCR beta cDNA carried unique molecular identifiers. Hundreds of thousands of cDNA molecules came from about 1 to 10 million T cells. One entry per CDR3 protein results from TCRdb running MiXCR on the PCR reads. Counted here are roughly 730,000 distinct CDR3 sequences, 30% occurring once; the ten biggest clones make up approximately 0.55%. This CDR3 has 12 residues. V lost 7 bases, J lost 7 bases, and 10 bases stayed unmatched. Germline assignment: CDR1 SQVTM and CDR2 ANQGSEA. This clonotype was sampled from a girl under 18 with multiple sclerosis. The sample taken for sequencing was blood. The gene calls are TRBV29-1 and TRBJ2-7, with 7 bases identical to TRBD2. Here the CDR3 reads CSAIRPGREQYF. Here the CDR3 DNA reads TGCAGCGCCATTAGACCCGGGAGGGAGCAGTACTTC.